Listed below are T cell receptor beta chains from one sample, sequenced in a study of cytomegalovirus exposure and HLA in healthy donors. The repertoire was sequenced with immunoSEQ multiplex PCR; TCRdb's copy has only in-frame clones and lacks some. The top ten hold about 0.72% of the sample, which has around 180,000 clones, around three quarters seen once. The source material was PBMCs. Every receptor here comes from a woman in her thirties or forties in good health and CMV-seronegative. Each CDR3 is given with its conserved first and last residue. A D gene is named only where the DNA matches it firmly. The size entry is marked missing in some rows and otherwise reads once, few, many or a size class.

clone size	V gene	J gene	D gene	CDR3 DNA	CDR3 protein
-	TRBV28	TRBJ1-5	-	TGTGCCAGCAGTTTTGAGGGAAGAAATCAGCCCCAGCATTTT	CASSFEGRNQPQHF
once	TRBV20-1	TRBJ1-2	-	TGCAGTGCTAGCAGGGGTTATGGCTACACCTTC	CSASRGYGYTF
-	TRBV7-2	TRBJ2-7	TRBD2	TGTGCCAGCAGATTTGCGACTAGCGGGAGTTACGAGCAGTACTTC	CASRFATSGSYEQYF
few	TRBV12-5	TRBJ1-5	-	TGTGCTAGTGGTTTGACGTTACAGGGAAATCAGCCCCAGCATTTT	CASGLTLQGNQPQHF
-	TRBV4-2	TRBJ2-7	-	TGTGCCAGCAGCCAAGAAAACGACGGGAGAAGTTACGAGCAGTACTTC	CASSQENDGRSYEQYF
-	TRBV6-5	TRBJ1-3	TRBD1	TGTGCCAGCAACCGATACAGGGGGGGAAACACCATATATTTT	CASNRYRGGNTIYF
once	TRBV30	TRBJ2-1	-	TGTGCCTGGTTAAGGCGGGGCCCTGGGAAGCAGTTCTTC	CAWLRRGPGKQFF
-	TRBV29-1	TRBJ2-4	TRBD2	TGCAGCGTTGAACTAGCGGGAGGGCCCAAAGCCAAAAACATTCAGTACTTC	CSVELAGGPKAKNIQYF
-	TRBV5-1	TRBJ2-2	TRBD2	TGCGCCAGCAGCCCGGGGACTAGCGGGGGCCTCGCGAACACCGGGGAGCTGTTTTTT	CASSPGTSGGLANTGELFF
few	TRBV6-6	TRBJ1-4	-	TGTGCCAGCAGTTACTCCCGCGCGTCTAATGAAAAACTGTTTTTT	CASSYSRASNEKLFF
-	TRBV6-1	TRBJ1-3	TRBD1	TGTGCCAGCACCCTGGTTAACAGGGGTGGAAACACCATATATTTT	CASTLVNRGGNTIYF
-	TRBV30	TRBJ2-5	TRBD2	TGTGCCTGGGATTCGGGACTAGCGGGAGTTGGGGAGACCCAGTACTTC	CAWDSGLAGVGETQYF
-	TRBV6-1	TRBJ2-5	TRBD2	TGTGCCAGCAGGAGGGAGCTAGCGGGAGTTGAGCAGTACTTC	CASRRELAGVEQYF
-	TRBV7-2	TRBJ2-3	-	TGTGCCAGCAGCTTAGGGGACTTTTACACAGATACGCAGTATTTT	CASSLGDFYTDTQYF
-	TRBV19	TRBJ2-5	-	TGTGCCAGTAGCCTACAGGGCTGGCCGTCAGAGACCCAGTACTTC	CASSLQGWPSETQYF
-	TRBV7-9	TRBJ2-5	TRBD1	TGTGCCAGCAGCTTCATACCGGGACAGGGAGAGGAGACCCAGTACTTC	CASSFIPGQGEETQYF
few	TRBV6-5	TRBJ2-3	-	TGTGCCAGCAGTTACTCGGGAGGAAGCACAGATACGCAGTATTTT	CASSYSGGSTDTQYF
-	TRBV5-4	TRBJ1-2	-	TGTGCCAGCAGCTTGGGGTTTCCGGGGGGGCGAGGCTATGGCTACACCTTC	CASSLGFPGGRGYGYTF
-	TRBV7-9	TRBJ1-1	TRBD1	TGTGCCAGCAGCTTAGCGCGGGGACAGGAAGCTTTCTTT	CASSLARGQEAFF
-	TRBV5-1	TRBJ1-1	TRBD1	TGCGCCAGCAGCTTGAGCCAGGGGGGCACTGAAGCTTTCTTT	CASSLSQGGTEAFF
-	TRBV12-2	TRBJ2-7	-	TGTGCAAGTCGCGTAAATCCTAGGACTAGCGGCAACTCCTACGAGCAGTACTTC	CASRVNPRTSGNSYEQYF
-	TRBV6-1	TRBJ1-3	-	TGTGCCAGCAGAGAAGGGAGGGCCTACTCTGGAAACACCATATATTTT	CASREGRAYSGNTIYF